These 31 T cell receptor beta chains came from one sample sequenced in a study of blood T cells in healthy people across ages. Primers used in a second PCR of roughly 7 to 11 cycles were a sample-barcoded 5' primer and a J-beta primer mix. TCRdb reprocessed the 5' RACE reads with MiXCR, giving one entry per CDR3 protein. This sample carries 1,800,000 or so distinct CDR3 sequences, approximately 39% of them seen once, and the ten largest clones take 23%. The specimen was blood. The receptors derive from a human donor in good health.

This clonotype was picked up a small number of times. The rearrangement joins TRBV6-1 to TRBJ2-1, with D tentatively TRBD2 (5 bases). The CDR3 has 16 amino acids. The germline V gene has CDR1 MNHNS and CDR2 SASEGT. V was trimmed by 2 bases and J by 8 bases, leaving 19 bases between them. CDR3 region: CASSESRVATPHEQFF. CDR3 nucleotide sequence: TGTGCCAGCAGTGAATCGAGGGTAGCGACCCCCCATGAGCAGTTCTTC.

The CDR3 loop reads CASSENSPISGNTIYF. The CDR3 DNA is TGTGCCAGCAGCGAGAATAGTCCGATCTCTGGAAACACCATATATTTT. This chain uses TRBV7-3 with TRBJ1-3; D not resolved. The V end lost 5 bases, the J end lost 0 bases, and 14 bases lay between the germline ends. CDR1 and CDR2 from the germline V gene are SGHTA and FQGTGA. The CDR3 totals 16 residues.

In its sample, this clonotype was seen a few times. The chain links TRBV2 to TRBJ2-5; tentative D call: TRBD2 (6 bases). The CDR3 spans 13 residues. V was clipped by 5 bases and J by 4 bases, with 11 bases between them. The V gene's germline CDR1 is SNHLY and CDR2 FYNNEI. Here the CDR3 reads CASSSGVGETQYF. The CDR3 DNA follows: TGTGCCAGCAGTTCGGGGGTTGGAGAGACCCAGTACTTC.

The gene calls are TRBV20-1 and TRBJ2-3; D is unresolved. CDR1 is DFQATT and CDR2 is SNEGSKA in the germline V gene (reference sequence). The CDR3 consists of 10 residues. V dropped 6 bases and J dropped 5 bases, with 6 bases sitting between them. The CDR3 nucleotides read TGCAGTGCCCTTATAGATACGCAGTATTTT. It specifies CSALIDTQYF.

This clonotype was recorded a few times. CDR3 protein: CASSFDRTSFTDTQYF. For the CDR3, the DNA is TGTGCCAGCAGCTTTGATAGGACTTCCTTTACAGATACGCAGTATTTT. The gene calls are TRBV7-9 and TRBJ2-3, with a tentative D call TRBD2 (5 bases). V was shortened by 3 bases and J by 3 bases, with 16 bases between the two germline ends. This CDR3 has 16 residues. The germline CDR1 and CDR2 sequences are SEHNR and FQNEAQ (reference sequence).

The chain has TRBV15 and TRBJ1-6, with 7 positions matching TRBD1. The CDR3 loop spans 16 amino acids. Germline trimming cut 4 bases from V and 3 bases from J; bases unmatched to any gene: 6. Germline CDR1 LNHNV, CDR2 YYDKDF (reference sequence). DNA of the CDR3: TGTGCCACCAGCACCCTAGACAGGGACTATAATTCACCCCTCCACTTT. This encodes CATSTLDRDYNSPLHF.

This clonotype was detected a few times. V is TRBV11-1 and J is TRBJ1-2, with 7 positions matching TRBD1. The V and J ends lost 5 bases and 3 bases, in that order; junction bases with no gene match: 6. Germline CDR1 reads SGHAT; CDR2 reads FQDESV (reference sequence). The CDR3 consists of 14 residues. The CDR3 coding sequence is TGTGCCAGCAGCGCCCAAGGGGGCCACTATGGCTACACCTTC. As protein: CASSAQGGHYGYTF.

This clonotype has just a few counts. The V and J genes are TRBV7-8 and TRBJ2-7; 9 nucleotides align to TRBD2. The CDR3 runs 14 residues. Unmatched junction bases numbered 8, after V lost 7 bases and J lost 4 bases. Germline lookup yields CDR1 SGHVS and CDR2 FQNEAQ. CDR3 region: CASIEGGLAYEQYF. In DNA form, the CDR3 reads TGTGCCAGCATAGAGGGGGGACTAGCTTACGAGCAGTACTTC.

The J gene is TRBJ1-6, the V gene TRBV4-1; TRBD1 is a possible D gene (6 bases). Germline V gene data show CDR1 as MGHRA and CDR2 as YSYEKL. This CDR3 spans 14 amino acids. V lost 4 bases and J 10 bases, leaving 14 bases between the germline ends. The CDR3 DNA is TGCGCCAGCAGCCTGGAACGACAGGAGTCACCCCTCCACTTT. Its protein is CASSLERQESPLHF.

The sample holds one count of this clonotype. The CDR3 DNA is TGCAGTGCTAGAGTCGGAGGAGGAAACACCATATATTTT. Protein sequence: CSARVGGGNTIYF. The chain links TRBV20-1 to TRBJ1-3; no definite D call. The CDR3 sequence is 13 residues long. The germline V and J ends were trimmed by 1 base and 4 bases, with 8 bases remaining between them. Looked up from germline, CDR1 is DFQATT and CDR2 is SNEGSKA (reference sequence).

This chain links TRBV2 with TRBJ1-4; D remains ambiguous. V dropped 4 bases and J dropped 3 bases, with 9 bases sitting between them. The CDR3 extends over 14 amino acids. Germline loops: CDR1 SNHLY, CDR2 FYNNEI. The CDR3, as DNA: TGTGCCAGCAGTGGGGTTGCTGCTAATGAAAAACTGTTTTTT. It is translated as CASSGVAANEKLFF. The whole variable domain, filled in from reference TRBV2 and TRBJ1-4, reads EPEVTQTPSHQVTQMGQEVILRCVPISNHLYFYWYRQILGQKVEFLVSFYNNEISEKSEIFDDQFSVERPDGSNFTLKIRSTKLEDSAMYFCASSGVAANEKLFFGSGTQLSVL.

This clonotype was counted many times. The J gene is TRBJ2-5, the V gene TRBV7-9, with 11 bases aligning to TRBD2. Per germline, CDR1 SEHNR and CDR2 FQNEAQ (reference sequence). V shed 4 bases and J 4 bases; nucleotides not matched to a gene: 11. The CDR3 totals 17 residues. The CDR3 reads CASSSRFLAGGGETQYF. CDR3 nucleotide sequence: TGTGCCAGCAGCTCCCGTTTTCTAGCGGGGGGCGGAGAGACCCAGTACTTC.

This clonotype was counted a few times. This chain links TRBV14 with TRBJ2-4; TRBD1 aligns across 7 bases. The J call may be wrong; the DNA end is better matched by TRBJ2-7. This CDR3 is 14 amino acids long. Germline CDR1 and CDR2: SGHDN and FVKESK. The DNA for the CDR3 is TGTGCCAGCAGCCAAAAACAGGGGAAGAGCGAGCAGTACTTC. Translated: CASSQKQGKSEQYF.

The chain couples TRBV5-6 to TRBJ2-3; D remains unclear. Germline CDR1 reads SGHDT; CDR2 reads YYEEEE. This CDR3 is built from 14 residues. V dropped 4 bases and J dropped 0 bases, with 9 bases sitting between them. The CDR3 protein is CASSGAMSTDTQYF. CDR3 nucleotides: TGTGCCAGCAGCGGCGCTATGAGCACAGATACGCAGTATTTT.

The CDR3 nucleotides are TGTGCCAGCAGCTTCGCAGGGATAAACACCGGGGAGCTGTTTTTT. It is translated as CASSFAGINTGELFF. J is TRBJ2-2 and V is TRBV7-6; maybe TRBD1 (5 bases). This CDR3 comprises 15 residues. Germline CDR1 is SGHVS and CDR2 is FNYEAQ. Trimming left V 3 bases short and J 2 bases short, with 10 bases between.

This clonotype was seen more than once but under ten times. V usage is TRBV30 and J usage is TRBJ1-5; 7 bases line up with TRBD1. Germline loops: CDR1 GTSNPN, CDR2 SVGIG (reference sequence). The J segment lost 9 bases and the V segment lost 2 bases, leaving 7 bases of the junction unmatched. The CDR3 spans 13 residues. CDR3 protein: CAWSSDRDRPQHF. CDR3 in DNA: TGTGCCTGGAGTTCTGACAGGGATCGGCCCCAGCATTTT.

The chain is built from TRBV29-1 and TRBJ1-1; D unclear. The CDR3 sequence is 9 residues long. Germline CDR1 reads SQVTM; CDR2 reads ANQGSEA. The V end was cut by 3 bases, the J end by 8 bases, with 4 bases between. The CDR3 DNA reads as TGCAGCGTTGAGGGCGAAGCTTTCTTT. This codes for CSVEGEAFF.

The chain has TRBV9 and TRBJ1-1; 8 bases line up with TRBD1. CDR3 size: 15 residues. The J segment lost 3 bases and the V segment lost 4 bases, leaving 8 bases of the junction unmatched. Germline CDR1 reads SGDLS; CDR2 reads YYNGEE. The CDR3 is CASSSRQGRYTEAFF. The CDR3 DNA reads TGTGCCAGCAGCTCCCGACAGGGGCGGTACACTGAAGCTTTCTTT. The variable domain in full, with the rest retrieved from reference TRBV9 and TRBJ1-1, is DSGVTQTPKHLITATGQRVTLRCSPRSGDLSVYWYQQSLDQGLQFLIQYYNGEERAKGNILERFSAQQFPDLHSELNLSSLELGDSALYFCASSSRQGRYTEAFFGQGTRLTVV.

The sample holds a few counts of this clonotype. V is TRBV20-1 and J is TRBJ2-7; D gene uncertain. Germline lookup yields CDR1 DFQATT and CDR2 SNEGSKA (reference sequence). CDR3 size: 15 residues. Trimming took off 0 bases at V and 4 bases at J, with 16 bases between the two ends. CDR3 nucleotide sequence: TGCAGTGCTAGAGATCTGGGTGGTAATGGGTACGAGCAGTACTTC. This translates into CSARDLGGNGYEQYF.

This clonotype was recorded a few times. J is TRBJ1-5 and V is TRBV12-3 or TRBV12-4, with D possibly matching TRBD1 (6 bases). V lost 1 base and J 3 bases, leaving 10 bases between the germline ends. The CDR3 loop spans 15 amino acids. CDR3 bases: TGTGCCAGCAGTTTAGATCAGGGGCACAATCAGCCCCAGCATTTT. It yields the protein CASSLDQGHNQPQHF.

The chain uses TRBV2 and TRBJ1-6; no reliable D call. This CDR3 region has 15 residues. The V end lost 10 bases, the J end lost 7 bases, and 20 bases lay between the germline ends. CDR1 SNHLY and CDR2 FYNNEI come from the germline V gene. This CDR3 is CAIRGASQRNSPLHF. The CDR3 region has the DNA TGTGCCATTCGAGGCGCCTCCCAAAGAAATTCACCCCTCCACTTT.

This chain uses TRBV20-1 with TRBJ2-1, with 8 bases identical to TRBD2. Germline CDR1 DFQATT, CDR2 SNEGSKA (reference sequence). This CDR3 has 15 residues. Germline trimming cut 0 bases from V and 6 bases from J; bases unmatched to any gene: 7. CDR3 loop: CSARDGGLVTNEQFF. The CDR3 nucleotides are TGCAGTGCTAGAGATGGGGGACTAGTAACCAATGAGCAGTTCTTC.

J is TRBJ2-2 and V is TRBV15; D is possibly TRBD2 (5 bases). V was trimmed by 5 bases and J by 4 bases, leaving 8 bases between them. The CDR3 loop spans 13 amino acids. In germline, CDR1 is LNHNV, CDR2 YYDKDF (reference sequence). The CDR3 protein is CATSRDVTGELFF. In DNA, the CDR3 is TGTGCCACCAGCCGGGATGTCACCGGGGAGCTGTTTTTT.

This clonotype showed up just a few times. The J gene is TRBJ1-1, the V gene TRBV15; maybe TRBD1 (5 bases). The CDR3 length is 16 residues. Between the trimmed V and J ends, which lost 0 bases and 0 bases, there was a span of 11 bases. Per the germline V gene, CDR1 is LNHNV and CDR2 is YYDKDF (reference sequence). CDR3 protein: CATSRDKGVMNTEAFF. In DNA form, the CDR3 reads TGTGCCACCAGCAGAGATAAAGGGGTGATGAACACTGAAGCTTTCTTT.

The chain couples TRBV5-5 to TRBJ2-3; 8 nucleotides line up with TRBD1. This CDR3 region has 16 residues. V lost 4 bases and J lost 1; bases outside the gene matches: 8. Germline V gene sequence: CDR1 SGHKS, CDR2 YYEKEE (reference sequence). The CDR3 bases are TGTGCCAGCAGCCCGACAGGGGCGTGGGGCACAGATACGCAGTATTTT. Amino acid sequence: CASSPTGAWGTDTQYF. Together with reference TRBV5-5 and TRBJ2-3, the CDR3 gives the full variable domain: DAGVTQSPTHLIKTRGQQVTLRCSPISGHKSVSWYQQVLGQGPQFIFQYYEKEERGRGNFPDRFSARQFPNYSSELNVNALLLGDSALYLCASSPTGAWGTDTQYFGPGTRLTVL.

The rearrangement joins TRBV10-3 to TRBJ1-4; D call uncertain. This CDR3 region has 14 residues. Germline V CDR1 and CDR2: ENHRY, SYGVKD. V lost 4 bases and J lost 5, with 11 bases in between. The CDR3 nucleotides are TGTGCCATCAGTGCCGAGGGAAACAATGAAAAACTGTTTTTT. It specifies CAISAEGNNEKLFF.

The count of this clonotype is one. This chain links TRBV4-3 with TRBJ2-1, with TRBD1 identical over 10 bases. CDR3 size: 16 residues. With V trimmed by 4 bases and J by 9 bases, 12 bases remained unmatched. Germline CDR1 reads LGHNA; CDR2 reads YSLEER. CDR3 nucleotide sequence: TGCGCCAGCAGCCGGATTCTGGGGACAGGGGAGGGTGAGCAGTTCTTC. Translating gives CASSRILGTGEGEQFF.

The J gene is TRBJ2-1, the V gene TRBV7-6; 12 bases agree with TRBD2. The length of the CDR3 is 17 residues. Germline V gene lookup returns CDR1 SGHVS and CDR2 FNYEAQ. With V trimmed by 5 bases and J by 5 bases, 10 bases remained unmatched. The CDR3 loop is CASSPRLLAGGNNEQFF. In DNA form, the CDR3 reads TGTGCCAGCAGCCCCCGATTGCTAGCGGGGGGGAACAATGAGCAGTTCTTC. The variable domain in full, completed from reference TRBV7-6 and TRBJ2-1, reads GAGVSQSPRYKVTKRGQDVALRCDPISGHVSLYWYRQALGQGPEFLTYFNYEAQQDKSGLPNDRFSAERPEGSISTLTIQRTEQRDSAMYRCASSPRLLAGGNNEQFFGPGTRLTVL.

This chain uses TRBV20-1 with TRBJ2-1; 9 nucleotides match TRBD1. From germline, CDR1 is DFQATT and CDR2 SNEGSKA (reference sequence). The CDR3 runs to 14 residues. V gave up 2 bases and J gave up 12 bases; unmatched junction bases: 11. CDR3 nucleotide sequence: TGCAGTGCTAGATGGGACAGGGATGCAATGGGGCAGTTCTTC. Protein product: CSARWDRDAMGQFF.

This clonotype has at least ten counts. The gene calls are TRBV6-5 and TRBJ2-4, with TRBD1 matching over 9 bases. Germline V gene sequence: CDR1 MNHEY, CDR2 SVGAGI. V trimming: 7 bases; J trimming: 1 base; junction bases outside the gene matches: 5. CDR3 length equals 15 residues. DNA for the CDR3: TGTGCCAGCAAACAGGGGGCGATGGCCAAAAACATTCAGTACTTC. Protein product: CASKQGAMAKNIQYF.

The table lists this clonotype with a count of one. The junction shows a germline mismatch at one end, possibly a read error. The gene calls are TRBV7-9 and TRBJ2-4, with D perhaps TRBD2 (6 bases). Looked up from germline, CDR1 is SEHNR and CDR2 is FQNEAQ (reference sequence). The CDR3 is 16 amino acids. CDR3 sequence reads: CASSREGGIAKNMQYF. The CDR3 coding sequence is TGTGCCAGCAGCCGAGAAGGCGGGATAGCCAAAAACATGCAGTACTTC.